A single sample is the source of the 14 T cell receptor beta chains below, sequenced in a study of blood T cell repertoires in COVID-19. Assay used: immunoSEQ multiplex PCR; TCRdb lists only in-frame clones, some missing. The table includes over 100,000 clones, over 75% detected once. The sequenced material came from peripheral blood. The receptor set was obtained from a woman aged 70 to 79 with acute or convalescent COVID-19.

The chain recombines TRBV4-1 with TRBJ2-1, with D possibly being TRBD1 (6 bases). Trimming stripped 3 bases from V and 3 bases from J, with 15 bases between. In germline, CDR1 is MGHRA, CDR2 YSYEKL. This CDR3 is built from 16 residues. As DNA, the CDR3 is TGCGCCAGCAGCCAGACACAGGGCCCCATCTACAATGAGCAGTTCTTC. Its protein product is CASSQTQGPIYNEQFF.

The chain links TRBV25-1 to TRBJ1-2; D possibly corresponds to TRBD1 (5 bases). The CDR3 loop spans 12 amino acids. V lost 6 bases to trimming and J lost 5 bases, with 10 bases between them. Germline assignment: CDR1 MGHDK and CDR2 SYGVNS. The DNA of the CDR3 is TGTGCCAGCAGGGCCGGGGGTTATGGCTACACCTTC. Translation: CASRAGGYGYTF.

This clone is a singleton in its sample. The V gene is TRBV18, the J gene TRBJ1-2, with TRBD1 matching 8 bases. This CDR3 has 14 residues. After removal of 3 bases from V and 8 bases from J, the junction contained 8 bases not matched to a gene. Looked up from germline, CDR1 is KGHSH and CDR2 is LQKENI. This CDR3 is CASSPGQGTGGYTF. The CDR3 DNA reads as TGTGCCAGCTCACCCGGACAGGGTACGGGCGGCTACACCTTC.

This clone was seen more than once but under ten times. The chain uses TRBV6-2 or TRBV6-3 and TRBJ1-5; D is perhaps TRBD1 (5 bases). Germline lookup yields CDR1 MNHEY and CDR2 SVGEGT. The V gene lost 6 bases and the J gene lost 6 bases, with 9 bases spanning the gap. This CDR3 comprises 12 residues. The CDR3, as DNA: TGTGCCAGCAGCCTCAGGGCTCAGCCCCAGCATTTT. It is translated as CASSLRAQPQHF.

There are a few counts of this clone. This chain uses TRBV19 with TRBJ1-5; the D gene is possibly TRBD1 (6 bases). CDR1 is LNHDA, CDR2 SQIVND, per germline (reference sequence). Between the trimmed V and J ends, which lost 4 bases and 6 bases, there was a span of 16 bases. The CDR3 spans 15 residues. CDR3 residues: CASSTGPWGLQPQHF. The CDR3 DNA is TGTGCCAGTAGTACCGGACCCTGGGGGCTTCAGCCCCAGCATTTT.

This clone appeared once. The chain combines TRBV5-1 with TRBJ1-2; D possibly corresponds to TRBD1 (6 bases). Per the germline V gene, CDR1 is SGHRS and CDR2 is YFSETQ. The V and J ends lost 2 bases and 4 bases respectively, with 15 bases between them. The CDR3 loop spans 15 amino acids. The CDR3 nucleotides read TGCGCCAGCAGCTTTTCAGGGGACGCCAGCTATGGCTACACCTTC. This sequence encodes CASSFSGDASYGYTF.

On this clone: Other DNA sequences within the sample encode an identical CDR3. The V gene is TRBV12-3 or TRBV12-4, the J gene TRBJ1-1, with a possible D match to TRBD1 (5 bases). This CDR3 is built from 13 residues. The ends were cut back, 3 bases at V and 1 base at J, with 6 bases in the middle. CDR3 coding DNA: TGTGCCAGCAGTTTCACAGGGAACACTGAAGCTTTCTTT. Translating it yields CASSFTGNTEAFF.

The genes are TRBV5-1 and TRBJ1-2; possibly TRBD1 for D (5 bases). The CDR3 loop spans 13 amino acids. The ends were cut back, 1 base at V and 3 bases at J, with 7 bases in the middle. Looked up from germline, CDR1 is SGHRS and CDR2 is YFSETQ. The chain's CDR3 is CASSLQGDYGYTF. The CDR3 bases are TGCGCCAGCAGCTTGCAAGGGGACTATGGCTACACCTTC.

The CDR3 protein is CASSQGLAETQYF. The CDR3 DNA sequence: TGTGCCAGCAGCCAGGGATTAGCGGAGACCCAGTACTTC. The V call is TRBV14, the J call TRBJ2-5; the D gene is possibly TRBD2 (5 bases). The ends were cut back, 3 bases at V and 5 bases at J, with 10 bases in the middle. The CDR3 has 13 residues. Germline assignment: CDR1 SGHDN and CDR2 FVKESK.

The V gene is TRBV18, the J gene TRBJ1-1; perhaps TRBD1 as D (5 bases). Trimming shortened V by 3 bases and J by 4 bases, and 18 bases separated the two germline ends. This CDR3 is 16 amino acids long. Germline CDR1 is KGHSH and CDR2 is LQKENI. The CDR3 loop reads CASSPTSGGRSTEAFF. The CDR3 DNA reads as TGTGCCAGCTCACCCACATCCGGGGGTAGGAGCACTGAAGCTTTCTTT.

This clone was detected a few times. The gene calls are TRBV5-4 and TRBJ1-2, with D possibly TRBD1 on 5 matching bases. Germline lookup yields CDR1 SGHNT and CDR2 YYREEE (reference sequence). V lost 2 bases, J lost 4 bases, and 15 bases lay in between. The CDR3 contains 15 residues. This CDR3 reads CASSLVAQGGYGYTF. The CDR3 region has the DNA TGTGCCAGCAGCTTAGTTGCCCAGGGCGGCTATGGCTACACCTTC.

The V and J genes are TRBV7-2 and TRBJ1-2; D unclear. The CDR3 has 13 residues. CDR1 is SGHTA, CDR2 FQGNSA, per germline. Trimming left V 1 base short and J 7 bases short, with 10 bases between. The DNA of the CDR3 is TGTGCCAGCAGCTTAGAACAACTAGGTGGCTACACCTTC. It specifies CASSLEQLGGYTF. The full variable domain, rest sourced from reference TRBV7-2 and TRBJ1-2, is GAGVSQSPSNKVTEKGKDVELRCDPISGHTALYWYRQSLGQGLEFLIYFQGNSAPDKSGLPSDRFSAERTGGSVSTLTIQRTQQEDSAVYLCASSLEQLGGYTFGSGTRLTVV.

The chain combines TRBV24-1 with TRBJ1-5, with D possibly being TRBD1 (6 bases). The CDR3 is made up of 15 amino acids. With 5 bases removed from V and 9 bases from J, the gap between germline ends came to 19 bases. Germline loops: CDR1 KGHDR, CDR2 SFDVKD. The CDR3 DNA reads TGTGCCACCAGTGTTTTACAGGGACCCAAGCTGCCCCAGCATTTT. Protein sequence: CATSVLQGPKLPQHF.

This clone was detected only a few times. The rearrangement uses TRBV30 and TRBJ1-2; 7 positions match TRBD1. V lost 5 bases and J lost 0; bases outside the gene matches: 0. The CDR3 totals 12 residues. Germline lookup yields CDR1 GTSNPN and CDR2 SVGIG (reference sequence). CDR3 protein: CAWDRANYGYTF. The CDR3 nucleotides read TGTGCCTGGGACAGGGCTAACTATGGCTACACCTTC. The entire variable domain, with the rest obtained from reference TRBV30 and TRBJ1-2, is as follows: SQTIHQWPATLVQPVGSPLSLECTVEGTSNPNLYWYRQAAGRGLQLLFYSVGIGQISSEVPQNLSASRPQDRQFILSSKKLLLSDSGFYLCAWDRANYGYTFGSGTRLTVV.